This TCR beta chain is drawn from a study of T cells in Graves' hyperthyroidism and ophthalmopathy. General study findings and limits: Most expanded thyroid clonotypes above 0.001 recurred in blood.

A remark on this clonotype: Its antigen is still unknown.

Using RNA transcripts as the source, TCR beta CDR3 regions were amplified. The HTBI primer set served for first-round RT-PCR of the TCR CDR3. TCRdb called the multiplex PCR reads again in MiXCR, with one record for every CDR3 protein. This table holds just over 550,000 distinct CDR3 sequences, 46% found once. This TCR came from a woman in her late teens or twenties with Graves' hyperthyroidism. The sample was peripheral blood or thyroid tissue (not recorded which).

The CDR3, as DNA: TGTGCCAGCGGACACAGGGGGCTAGATTCACCCCTCCACTTT. As protein: CASGHRGLDSPLHF. The chain employs TRBV2 and TRBJ1-6, with 9 bases matching TRBD1. The CDR3 contains 14 residues. CDR1 is SNHLY, CDR2 FYNNEI, per germline. J was trimmed by 8 bases and V by 8 bases; bases with no gene match: 7.